The 18 T cell receptor beta chains presented below share a single source sample, sequenced in a study of blood T cell repertoires in COVID-19. Sequencing was performed with immunoSEQ multiplex PCR; in TCRdb, only in-frame clones are kept and a portion is missing. The repertoire holds about 100,000 clones, less than 95% seen once, with 5% to 7% in the top ten. The sequencing input was peripheral blood. These receptors all come from a man aged 18 to 35 with COVID-19, enrolled during active disease.

This chain uses TRBV28 with TRBJ1-2; 9 bases agree with TRBD1. CDR3 length equals 13 residues. Germline lookup yields CDR1 MDHEN and CDR2 SYDVKM. Unmatched junction bases numbered 6, after V lost 5 bases and J lost 8 bases. The CDR3 here is CASSIQGAGGYTF. The CDR3 DNA sequence: TGTGCCAGCAGTATACAGGGGGCTGGGGGCTACACCTTC.

CDR3 amino acids: CASREVNSGNTIYF. In DNA, the CDR3 is TGCGCCAGCAGGGAGGTAAACTCTGGAAACACCATATATTTT. V and J are TRBV5-1 and TRBJ1-3, with D hard to call. The germline CDR1 and CDR2 sequences are SGHRS and YFSETQ. The CDR3 has 14 amino acids. V dropped 5 bases and J dropped 0 bases, with 9 bases sitting between them.

The chain couples TRBV7-8 to TRBJ2-3; D not resolved. This CDR3 contains 17 residues. V shed 5 bases and J shed 4 bases, with 22 bases lying between them. Looked up from germline, CDR1 is SGHVS and CDR2 is FQNEAQ. The CDR3 sequence is CASSPPDELGVPDTQYF. The CDR3 coding sequence is TGTGCCAGCAGCCCCCCCGATGAACTCGGTGTCCCAGATACGCAGTATTTT.

This chain joins TRBV5-1 and TRBJ2-3; 7 nucleotides match TRBD1. Germline loops: CDR1 SGHRS, CDR2 YFSETQ. CDR3 length equals 15 residues. V was clipped by 4 bases and J by 2 bases; unmatched bases: 7. CDR3 in amino acids: CASSPGQANTDTQYF. The DNA for the CDR3 is TGCGCCAGCAGCCCCGGACAGGCGAACACAGATACGCAGTATTTT. The whole variable domain, filled in from reference TRBV5-1 and TRBJ2-3, reads KAGVTQTPRYLIKTRGQQVTLSCSPISGHRSVSWYQQTPGQGLQFLFEYFSETQRNKGNFPGRFSGRQFSNSRSEMNVSTLELGDSALYLCASSPGQANTDTQYFGPGTRLTVL.

The chain has TRBV5-8 and TRBJ1-2, with D unresolved. In germline, CDR1 is SGHTS, CDR2 YDEGEE. The CDR3 covers 14 residues. V shed 4 bases and J shed 4 bases, with 14 bases lying between them. CDR3 bases: TGTGCCAGCAGCCAGACGAGGGCTTTCTATGGCTACACCTTC. This encodes CASSQTRAFYGYTF.

V is TRBV6-2 or TRBV6-3 and J is TRBJ1-1; 7 bases match TRBD1. Germline V CDR1 and CDR2: MNHEY, SVGEGT. The CDR3 totals 14 residues. With V trimmed by 5 bases and J by 4 bases, 7 bases remained unmatched. CDR3: CASSRRDRVTEAFF. The CDR3 DNA reads as TGTGCCAGCAGTCGCCGGGACAGAGTCACTGAAGCTTTCTTT.

The chain carries TRBV2 and TRBJ2-1; 9 nucleotides line up with TRBD2. Per the germline V gene, CDR1 is SNHLY and CDR2 is FYNNEI. The junction had 8 bases not matched to a gene; V was cut back by 6 bases and J by 5 bases. The CDR3 runs 15 residues. The CDR3 bases are TGTGCCAGCAGAGCTCTAGCGGGATTTGACAATGAGCAGTTCTTC. Residues: CASRALAGFDNEQFF.

The chain links TRBV24-1 to TRBJ2-1; no definite D call. The V gene's germline CDR1 is KGHDR and CDR2 SFDVKD. The CDR3 runs to 13 residues. The ends were cut back, 4 bases at V and 7 bases at J, with 10 bases in the middle. CDR3 loop: CATSDLRVNEQFF. The CDR3 nucleotides are TGTGCCACCAGTGACCTTAGAGTGAATGAGCAGTTCTTC.

This chain links TRBV19 with TRBJ2-3; 13 positions match TRBD2. Looked up from germline, CDR1 is LNHDA and CDR2 is SQIVND (reference sequence). The CDR3 is 15 residues long. Trimming took 8 bases from V and 5 from J; bases not matched to a gene: 7. CDR3 coding DNA: TGTGCCAGTTCTTGGACTAGCGGGAGAGGAGATACGCAGTATTTT. Residues: CASSWTSGRGDTQYF.

This chain uses TRBV6-1 with TRBJ1-1; the D gene is possibly TRBD1 (6 bases). CDR1 MNHNS and CDR2 SASEGT come from the germline V gene. V was clipped by 2 bases and J by 5 bases, with 9 bases between them. The CDR3 runs 13 residues. The chain's CDR3 is CASSENRVTEAFF. The CDR3 coding sequence is TGTGCCAGCAGTGAAAACAGGGTAACTGAAGCTTTCTTT.

This chain connects TRBV11-2 to TRBJ2-7; perhaps TRBD2 as D (6 bases). Germline V gene lookup returns CDR1 SGHAT and CDR2 FQNNGV. The CDR3 covers 14 residues. V was pared by 2 bases and J by 5 bases, with 13 bases between. The CDR3 sequence: CASSLFPGANEQYF. The DNA for the CDR3 is TGTGCCAGCAGCTTATTCCCGGGAGCCAACGAGCAGTACTTC.

The V gene is TRBV28, the J gene TRBJ2-7; 7 bases match TRBD1. The CDR3 consists of 14 residues. Trimming removed 5 bases from V and 4 bases from J; junction bases left unmatched: 8. In germline, CDR1 is MDHEN, CDR2 SYDVKM. The CDR3 region is CASSDRALVYEQYF. Here the CDR3 DNA reads TGTGCCAGCAGTGACAGGGCCCTCGTGTACGAGCAGTACTTC.

The genes are TRBV28 and TRBJ2-2; D is unresolved. Germline lookup yields CDR1 MDHEN and CDR2 SYDVKM. This CDR3 comprises 15 residues. V was clipped by 5 bases and J by 0 bases, with 10 bases between them. CDR3 nucleotides: TGTGCCAGCAGTGAACACCTCGCGAACACCGGGGAGCTGTTTTTT. As protein: CASSEHLANTGELFF.

The chain uses TRBV5-4 and TRBJ2-2, with D possibly matching TRBD1 (6 bases). V lost 0 bases, J lost 6 bases, and 18 bases lay in between. The CDR3 contains 17 residues. Germline-derived CDR1 and CDR2 are SGHNT and YYREEE (reference sequence). For the CDR3, the DNA is TGTGCCAGCAGCTTGGTATCAGGGGCAGGGTTGTCCGGGGAGCTGTTTTTT. Amino acids: CASSLVSGAGLSGELFF.

The chain links TRBV28 to TRBJ2-7; weak D call: TRBD1 (6 bases). This CDR3 is 15 amino acids long. The germline CDR1 and CDR2 sequences are MDHEN and SYDVKM. V gave up 6 bases and J gave up 4 bases, with 19 bases separating them. CDR3 sequence reads: CASRGTGSNRYEQYF. CDR3 nucleotides: TGTGCCAGCAGGGGAACAGGGTCTAATAGGTACGAGCAGTACTTC.

This clone was found a few times. The CDR3 bases are TGTGCCAGCAGTCTCCGGCCCGAGGCCAACGAGCAGTACTTC. Translation: CASSLRPEANEQYF. The chain links TRBV6-2 or TRBV6-3 to TRBJ2-7; D ambiguous. Trimming stripped 5 bases from V and 5 bases from J, with 16 bases between. CDR3 size: 14 residues. CDR1 and CDR2 from the germline V gene are MNHEY and SVGEGT.

This clone has only one observation. The rearrangement joins TRBV6-6 to TRBJ2-7, with 10 positions matching TRBD1. V trimming: 5 bases; J trimming: 1 base; junction bases outside the gene matches: 5. Germline assignment: CDR1 MNHNY and CDR2 SVGAGI (reference sequence). This CDR3 contains 15 residues. CDR3 in amino acids: CASSPPGQGSYEQYF. The DNA for the CDR3 is TGTGCCAGCAGTCCTCCGGGACAGGGGTCCTACGAGCAGTACTTC.

This clone was detected only a few times. CDR3 amino acids: CASSLPGQGAGTGELFF. The CDR3 coding sequence is TGTGCCAGCAGTCTTCCGGGACAGGGGGCGGGCACCGGGGAGCTGTTTTTT. The chain uses TRBV6-6 and TRBJ2-2, with TRBD1 matching over 12 bases. The CDR3 consists of 17 residues. V gave up 5 bases and J gave up 4 bases; unmatched junction bases: 8. Per germline, CDR1 MNHNY and CDR2 SVGAGI (reference sequence).